The text below deals with one T cell receptor beta chain. The CDR3 runs 13 residues. Looked up from germline, CDR1 is MNHNY and CDR2 is SVGAGI (reference sequence). The V end was cut by 2 bases, the J end by 0 bases, with 3 bases between. These data originate in a study of early T cells in non-severe SARS-CoV-2 infection. Looking at the study overall: Sequenced material consisted of bulk RNA (from unsorted whole blood), and chains were unpaired.

Via MiXCR, TCRdb re-called the 5' RACE reads, giving one row per CDR3 protein. The top ten hold 12% of the sample, which has about 75,000 distinct CDR3 sequences, approximately 11% seen once. The sequences come from whole blood, collected at baseline. This chain links TRBV6-6 with TRBJ2-3, with D hard to call. The clonotype comes from an adult who was a healthcare worker with PCR-confirmed SARS-CoV-2 infection or an uninfected control (not recorded which). The CDR3 loop reads CASSYDSTDTQYF. The DNA for the CDR3 is TGTGCCAGCAGTTACGACAGCACAGATACGCAGTATTTT.